The 17 T cell receptor beta chains below come from one sample, sequenced in a study of T-cell memory formation after mild COVID-19. In TCRdb, the 5' RACE reads were re-called with MiXCR into one record per CDR3 protein. The table lists approximately 570,000 distinct CDR3 sequences, roughly 18% of them singletons. Sequenced: PBMCs or a T cell subset sorted from them (not recorded which). The receptors here all came from an adult woman who had mild COVID-19 (a few samples of this study predate the infection). Cell type and time point are not known.

The gene calls are TRBV6-1 and TRBJ1-5; D gene uncertain. V was cut by 7 bases and J by 7 bases, with 17 bases left in between. The CDR3 extends over 14 amino acids. In germline, CDR1 is MNHNS, CDR2 SASEGT. DNA for the CDR3: TGTGCCAGCACCACCGCCGGCGAAAGGCAGCCCCAGCATTTT. Protein: CASTTAGERQPQHF.

The V gene is TRBV7-2, the J gene TRBJ2-1, with D maybe TRBD2 (7 bases). The CDR3 covers 18 residues. V was shortened by 2 bases and J by 7 bases, with 24 bases between the two germline ends. Per the germline V gene, CDR1 is SGHTA and CDR2 is FQGNSA. The CDR3 sequence is CASSLPRLGGATRNEQFF. The CDR3 DNA follows: TGTGCCAGCAGCTTACCCCGACTGGGGGGGGCGACTCGGAATGAGCAGTTCTTC.

The chain combines TRBV4-2 with TRBJ2-3, with 7 bases that match TRBD2. This CDR3 contains 17 residues. Germline loops: CDR1 LGHNA, CDR2 YNFKEQ. Trimming removed 5 bases from V and 2 bases from J; junction bases left unmatched: 13. The chain's CDR3 is CASSLVSSGTFTDTQYF. CDR3 DNA sequence: TGTGCCAGCAGCTTAGTATCTAGCGGAACCTTCACAGATACGCAGTATTTT.

V usage is TRBV7-2 and J usage is TRBJ2-7, with TRBD2 matching 14 bases. The junction had 1 base not matched to a gene; V was cut back by 1 base and J by 2 bases. Germline lookup yields CDR1 SGHTA and CDR2 FQGNSA. There are 16 residues in the CDR3. The CDR3 protein is CASSLVGLAGAYEQYF. The CDR3 DNA sequence: TGTGCCAGCAGCTTAGTGGGACTAGCGGGAGCCTACGAGCAGTACTTC.

This clonotype showed up just a few times. This chain uses TRBV7-3 with TRBJ2-3; perhaps D is TRBD1 or TRBD2 (5 bases each). CDR1 SGHTA and CDR2 FQGTGA come from the germline V gene. This CDR3 contains 13 residues. V gave up 3 bases and J gave up 6 bases, with 10 bases separating them. The CDR3 DNA follows: TGTGCCAGCAGCTTGGGTGGGGACGATACGCAGTATTTT. Its protein product is CASSLGGDDTQYF.

J is TRBJ1-2 and V is TRBV20-1; D is unresolved. CDR1 is DFQATT, CDR2 SNEGSKA, per germline (reference sequence). There are 14 residues in the CDR3. The V end was cut by 5 bases, the J end by 1 base, with 14 bases between. The CDR3 nucleotides read TGCAGTGCTCTCATCCCTCCGAGTAACTATGGCTACACCTTC. As protein: CSALIPPSNYGYTF.

This clonotype was recorded a few times. The rearrangement joins TRBV5-8 to TRBJ1-6; no clear D gene. The germline V gene encodes CDR1 SGHTS and CDR2 YDEGEE. Trimming stripped 4 bases from V and 7 bases from J, with 15 bases between. CDR3 length: 15 amino acids. CDR3 coding DNA: TGTGCCAGCAGCCTTGGTGGCCGACTGAATTCACCCCTCCACTTT. Amino acids: CASSLGGRLNSPLHF.

The rearrangement uses TRBV5-1 and TRBJ2-4, with D possibly matching TRBD2 (5 bases). The CDR3 has 11 amino acids. V lost 7 bases to trimming and J lost 5 bases, with 7 bases between them. CDR1 SGHRS and CDR2 YFSETQ come from the germline V gene. The CDR3 DNA sequence: TGCGCCAGCGCGGAGGAAAACATTCAGTACTTC. Its translation: CASAEENIQYF.

V is TRBV2 and J is TRBJ2-5; D perhaps matches TRBD2 (5 bases). Looked up from germline, CDR1 is SNHLY and CDR2 is FYNNEI. V lost 3 bases, J lost 5 bases, and 10 bases lay in between. This CDR3 spans 13 amino acids. CDR3 sequence reads: CASSDRRLETQYF. The DNA of the CDR3 is TGTGCCAGCAGTGACAGGAGGCTGGAGACCCAGTACTTC. The full variable domain, completed using reference TRBV2 and TRBJ2-5, is EPEVTQTPSHQVTQMGQEVILRCVPISNHLYFYWYRQILGQKVEFLVSFYNNEISEKSEIFDDQFSVERPDGSNFTLKIRSTKLEDSAMYFCASSDRRLETQYFGPGTRLLVL.

The chain couples TRBV10-2 to TRBJ2-5; no definite D call. This CDR3 region has 14 residues. Germline CDR1 is WSHSY and CDR2 is SAAADI. Trimming stripped 3 bases from V and 5 bases from J, with 13 bases between. CDR3 in DNA: TGCGCCAGCAGTGAAAGCTTTGGCCGGGAGACCCAGTACTTC. This translates into CASSESFGRETQYF.

This chain connects TRBV4-1 to TRBJ2-1; perhaps TRBD2 as D (6 bases). The V end was cut by 0 bases, the J end by 4 bases, with 13 bases between. This CDR3 is built from 16 residues. Germline CDR1 is MGHRA and CDR2 is YSYEKL. The CDR3 reads CASSQDGVAVYNEQFF. DNA of the CDR3: TGCGCCAGCAGCCAAGATGGAGTAGCGGTGTACAATGAGCAGTTCTTC.

V and J are TRBV9 and TRBJ2-1, with 13 bases identical to TRBD2. Germline V gene lookup returns CDR1 SGDLS and CDR2 YYNGEE. This CDR3 is 16 amino acids long. With V trimmed by 3 bases and J by 15 bases, 15 bases remained unmatched. The CDR3 DNA follows: TGTGCCAGCAGCGGACGGACTAGCGGGAGAAGTCAAGGGCGGTTCTTC. The encoded protein is CASSGRTSGRSQGRFF.

V is TRBV20-1 and J is TRBJ1-2, with 9 bases that match TRBD1. The CDR3 runs to 14 residues. The V segment lost 0 bases and the J segment 12 bases; nucleotides outside the gene matches: 11. Per the germline V gene, CDR1 is DFQATT and CDR2 is SNEGSKA (reference sequence). DNA of the CDR3: TGCAGTGCTAGAGAATCCGGGACAGGGTTCATCAACACCTTC. Amino acid sequence: CSARESGTGFINTF.

This clonotype was seen a few times. J is TRBJ2-1 and V is TRBV7-9, with 10 bases fitting TRBD2. The germline gives CDR1 SEHNR, CDR2 FQNEAQ (reference sequence). CDR3 length: 16 residues. J gave up 3 bases and V 4 bases, and 6 bases lay outside the gene matches. CDR3 sequence: CASSSRTSGVYNEQFF. Written as DNA, the CDR3 is TGTGCCAGCAGCTCCCGGACTAGCGGAGTCTACAATGAGCAGTTCTTC.

The CDR3 protein is CASSLASLYEQYF. In DNA form, the CDR3 reads TGCGCCAGCAGCTTGGCCTCCCTCTACGAGCAGTACTTC. This chain uses TRBV5-1 with TRBJ2-7, with no clear D. Germline CDR1 reads SGHRS; CDR2 reads YFSETQ. Deletions cut 0 bases from V and 3 bases from J, with 7 bases between. The CDR3 covers 13 residues. Full variable domain (rest looked up from reference TRBV5-1 and TRBJ2-7): KAGVTQTPRYLIKTRGQQVTLSCSPISGHRSVSWYQQTPGQGLQFLFEYFSETQRNKGNFPGRFSGRQFSNSRSEMNVSTLELGDSALYLCASSLASLYEQYFGPGTRLTVT.

For this clonotype: The limits of the CDR3 on the DNA are not certain, so only TCRdb's listed CDR3 is given. J is TRBJ2-3 and V is TRBV7-9; the D call of TRBD2 is as the table states it, not checked on the DNA. Germline V gene lookup returns CDR1 SEHNR and CDR2 FQNEAQ (reference sequence). Inclusive of both ends, the CDR3 amounts to 13 amino acids. CDR3: CASSTSGRDTQYF.

This sequence joins TRBV2 and TRBJ2-1, with 7 nucleotides matching TRBD2. The CDR3 runs 12 residues. The V segment lost 7 bases and the J segment 9 bases; nucleotides outside the gene matches: 6. The germline V gene has CDR1 SNHLY and CDR2 FYNNEI. CDR3 coding DNA: TGTGCCAGCACAGGGACGGGGGGTGAGCAGTTCTTC. Protein sequence: CASTGTGGEQFF.